The 9 T cell receptor beta chains given below trace back to one sample, sequenced in a study of PD-1 blockade in mismatch repair-deficient tumors. Measured with immunoSEQ multiplex PCR; TCRdb has only the in-frame clones, and not every one. The data show around 16,000 clones, 65% to 85% seen once. The sample here was PBMCs, taken 4 weeks after starting pembrolizumab. These receptors all come from an adult with mismatch repair-deficient cancer.

This sequence joins TRBV28 and TRBJ2-1; the match to TRBD2 covers 11 bases. V shed 2 bases, J shed 10 bases, and the junction held 4 bases outside the gene matches. This CDR3 region has 14 residues. The germline gives CDR1 MDHEN, CDR2 SYDVKM. CDR3 sequence (DNA): TGTGCCAGCAGTTTACTAGCGGGAGGTAAAGAGCAGTTCTTC. Its protein is CASSLLAGGKEQFF. Full variable domain (remainder filled in from reference TRBV28 and TRBJ2-1): DVKVTQSSRYLVKRTGEKVFLECVQDMDHENMFWYRQDPGLGLRLIYFSYDVKMKEKGDIPEGYSVSREKKERFSLILESASTNQTSMYLCASSLLAGGKEQFFGPGTRLTVL.

This chain links TRBV28 with TRBJ1-1; D uncertain. Trimming pared 9 bases from V and 0 bases from J, leaving 8 bases between. Germline CDR1 and CDR2: MDHEN and SYDVKM. CDR3 length equals 12 residues. The chain's CDR3 is CASTSLNTEAFF. CDR3 sequence (DNA): TGTGCCAGTACGAGCTTGAACACTGAAGCTTTCTTT.

CDR3 nucleotide sequence: TGTGCCAGCAGTTCCCCCCGACAAAGCACAGATACGCAGTATTTT. The encoded protein is CASSSPRQSTDTQYF. The rearrangement uses TRBV27 and TRBJ2-3; the D is unclear. V lost 4 bases to trimming and J lost 0 bases, with 11 bases between them. The CDR3 consists of 15 residues. In germline, CDR1 is MNHEY, CDR2 SMNVEV (reference sequence).

The CDR3 spells CASTPSRDRSSPLHF. The DNA for the CDR3 is TGTGCCAGCACCCCCAGTAGGGACAGGAGTTCACCCCTCCACTTT. The rearrangement joins TRBV9 to TRBJ1-6; 8 nucleotides align to TRBD1. J was trimmed by 9 bases and V by 6 bases; bases with no gene match: 11. This CDR3 is 15 amino acids long. The V gene's germline CDR1 is SGDLS and CDR2 YYNGEE.

The gene calls are TRBV11-2 and TRBJ2-2, with D maybe TRBD2 (5 bases). Per germline, CDR1 SGHAT and CDR2 FQNNGV. Trimming cost V 5 bases and J 6 bases, with 16 bases left between them. The CDR3 consists of 15 residues. Here the CDR3 reads CASSLTTGFAGELFF. The CDR3, as DNA: TGTGCCAGCAGCCTTACCACGGGGTTCGCCGGGGAGCTGTTTTTT.

This chain connects TRBV28 to TRBJ2-1, with D maybe TRBD1 (6 bases). V lost 5 bases and J lost 0, with 11 bases in between. Germline lookup yields CDR1 MDHEN and CDR2 SYDVKM. CDR3 length: 15 amino acids. CDR3 sequence reads: CASSKRGSSYNEQFF. In DNA, the CDR3 is TGTGCCAGCAGTAAAAGGGGGAGCTCCTACAATGAGCAGTTCTTC.

In its sample, this clone was seen a few times. The V and J genes are TRBV6-1 and TRBJ2-7; 10 bases line up with TRBD2. The germline V gene encodes CDR1 MNHNS and CDR2 SASEGT. The CDR3 sequence is 14 residues long. V lost 8 bases to trimming and J lost 4 bases; unmatched junction nucleotides: 8. The CDR3 sequence is CASEGLARGYEQYF. The CDR3 bases are TGTGCCAGCGAGGGACTAGCGAGGGGATACGAGCAGTACTTC.

This clone is labeled medium-sized (0.01 to 0.1%). The chain uses TRBV18 and TRBJ1-3, with a possible D match to TRBD1 (5 bases). Trimming took off 7 bases at V and 0 bases at J, with 7 bases between the two ends. The CDR3 length is 13 residues. The germline V gene encodes CDR1 KGHSH and CDR2 LQKENI. This CDR3 reads CASFDSSGNTIYF. CDR3 DNA sequence: TGTGCCAGCTTCGACAGCTCTGGAAACACCATATATTTT.

The V call is TRBV2, the J call TRBJ2-3; TRBD2 is a possible D gene (6 bases). The length of the CDR3 is 17 residues. V lost 1 base, J lost 0 bases, and 14 bases lay in between. Germline V gives CDR1 SNHLY, CDR2 FYNNEI. DNA for the CDR3: TGTGCCAGCAGTGAAGGGCGGGGTGGATGGAGCACAGATACGCAGTATTTT. Translated, it gives CASSEGRGGWSTDTQYF.